This TCR beta chain was identified in a study of cytomegalovirus exposure and HLA in healthy donors. Study-wide context: Sequencing of some 190 million T cells in an earlier analysis found under 120 million unique TCR beta sequences. Overall study results and limits: Sequencing likely produced, as an artifact, a cluster of highly shared sequence variants. In vitro, a few CMV-associated chains proved specific for CMV antigens.

It was with 60 Vbeta and 13 Jbeta primers that the PCR ran. Profiling relied on immunoSEQ multiplex PCR, and the TCRdb table lists in-frame clones only, not all of them. Here the sample spans over 150,000 clones, about 69% being singletons. This clone has only a few counts. The antigen is undetermined. Sequencing used PBMCs. The clonotype was recovered from a man aged 30 to 45 in good health and CMV-seropositive.

The CDR3: CASSLGGGLATEAFF. The CDR3 DNA reads TGTGCCAGCAGCTTAGGAGGGGGCCTGGCCACTGAAGCTTTCTTT. This chain joins TRBV7-2 and TRBJ1-1; 7 nucleotides agree with TRBD1. CDR1 is SGHTA and CDR2 is FQGNSA in the germline V gene. Losses at the gene ends were 1 base for V and 4 bases for J; bases not matched to a gene: 6. The CDR3 is 15 residues long.